Reported below is one TCR beta chain. The antigen remains undetermined. Between the trimmed V and J ends, which lost 4 bases and 1 base, there was a span of 14 bases. The CDR3 length is 17 residues. Germline loops: CDR1 LGHNT, CDR2 FRNRAP. The source of the sample is a study of OX40 agonist ivuxolimab in advanced cancers. Whole-study context: Three patients had partial responses: one hepatocellular carcinoma, two cutaneous melanoma. Notes on the study in general: Normalized T-cell clonal expansion was also low in some nonresponders.

Assay used: immunoSEQ multiplex PCR; TCRdb lists only in-frame clones, some missing. The sample consists of tens of thousands of clones, under 90% of them appearing once. This receptor was obtained from an adult with an advanced solid tumor such as melanoma, head and neck, liver or kidney cancer. This specimen was CD4+ or CD8+ T cells sorted from blood, taken in a trial of the OX40 agonist ivuxolimab. This rearrangement joins TRBV12-5 to TRBJ2-6; possible D gene TRBD1, 5 bases. The CDR3 reads CASGWWQGGSGANVLTF. The CDR3 DNA reads TGTGCTAGTGGTTGGTGGCAGGGTGGTTCTGGGGCCAACGTCCTGACTTTC.